Below, 9 T cell receptor beta chains from the same sample are listed, as sequenced in a study of T cells expressing NK-cell markers. TCRdb reprocessed the 5' RACE reads; each CDR3 protein has one entry and no DNA is given. Its table lists about 160,000 distinct CDR3 sequences. Sequences were obtained from blood T cells: a sorted CD56 or NKG2C T cell subset, CD4+ or CD8+ T cells, or bulk PBMC T cells (not recorded which). The source is a woman aged 18-70 years in good health.

This chain connects TRBV20-1 to TRBJ2-3; the TRBD1 assignment by TCRdb is unverifiable without DNA. This CDR3 is 11 amino acids long. Germline assignment: CDR1 DFQATT and CDR2 SNEGSKA (reference sequence). CDR3 sequence: CSAGGLGTQYF.

This chain links TRBV20-1 with TRBJ1-1; TCRdb's D call, TRBD1, is unchecked because there is no DNA. The CDR3 has 13 amino acids. The germline gives CDR1 DFQATT, CDR2 SNEGSKA (reference sequence). The CDR3 loop is CSAGTGGFTEAFF.

V usage is TRBV10-3 and J usage is TRBJ2-1; TCRdb lists TRBD1, though no DNA is available to test this call. Germline CDR1 reads ENHRY; CDR2 reads SYGVKD. This CDR3 is 16 amino acids long. This chain's CDR3 is CAISAPRDRDVYEQFF.

This chain connects TRBV2 to TRBJ2-2; TCRdb calls TRBD1, which cannot be checked without DNA. This CDR3 comprises 14 residues. Germline V gene data show CDR1 as SNHLY and CDR2 as FYNNEI. The CDR3: CASNWDRGSGELFF. Filled out from reference TRBV2 and TRBJ2-2, the complete variable domain reads EPEVTQTPSHQVTQMGQEVILRCVPISNHLYFYWYRQILGQKVEFLVSFYNNEISEKSEIFDDQFSVERPDGSNFTLKIRSTKLEDSAMYFCASNWDRGSGELFFGEGSRLTVL.

This chain connects TRBV12-3 or TRBV12-4 to TRBJ2-7; TCRdb selects TRBD1, and the lack of DNA leaves this call unchecked. The CDR3 has 14 residues. This chain's CDR3 is CASSLGSGATEQYF.

The chain combines TRBV6-5 with TRBJ2-7. Per the germline V gene, CDR1 is MNHEY and CDR2 is SVGAGI. The CDR3 is 15 amino acids. The CDR3 reads CASSYSIPQPYEQYF.

This chain links TRBV6-1 with TRBJ2-1. The CDR3 runs 13 residues. Germline V gives CDR1 MNHNS, CDR2 SASEGT. The CDR3 reads CACGKITYNEQFF.

V is TRBV5-1 and J is TRBJ1-2. The CDR3 extends over 14 amino acids. Germline loops: CDR1 SGHRS, CDR2 YFSETQ. The CDR3 protein is CASSLGTDLYGYTF. Complete variable domain (other parts from reference TRBV5-1 and TRBJ1-2): KAGVTQTPRYLIKTRGQQVTLSCSPISGHRSVSWYQQTPGQGLQFLFEYFSETQRNKGNFPGRFSGRQFSNSRSEMNVSTLELGDSALYLCASSLGTDLYGYTFGSGTRLTVV.

The chain links TRBV6-1 to TRBJ2-5; TCRdb's assignment of TRBD1 cannot be checked, as there is no DNA. Germline values: CDR1 MNHNS, CDR2 SASEGT. This CDR3 contains 14 residues. The CDR3 sequence is CASKGSQGWETQYF.